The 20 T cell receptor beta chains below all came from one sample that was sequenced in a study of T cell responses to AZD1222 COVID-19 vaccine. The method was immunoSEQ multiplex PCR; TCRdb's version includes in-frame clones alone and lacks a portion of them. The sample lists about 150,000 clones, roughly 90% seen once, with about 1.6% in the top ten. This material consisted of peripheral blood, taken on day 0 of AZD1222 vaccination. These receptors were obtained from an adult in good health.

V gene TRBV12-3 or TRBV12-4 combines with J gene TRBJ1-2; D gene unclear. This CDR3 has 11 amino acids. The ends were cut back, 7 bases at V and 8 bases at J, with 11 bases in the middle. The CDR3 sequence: CASTTRRGYTF. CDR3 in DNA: TGTGCCAGCACCACGAGAAGAGGCTACACCTTC.

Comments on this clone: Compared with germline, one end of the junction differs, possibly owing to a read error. CDR3 in DNA: TGTGCCAGCTCCCCACTAGTAATCGACGAGCAGTACTTC. Translation: CASSPLVIDEQYF. The chain uses TRBV18 and TRBJ2-7; TRBD2 is a possible D gene (5 bases). The CDR3 length is 13 residues. Germline V gives CDR1 KGHSH, CDR2 LQKENI.

The CDR3 DNA is TGTGCCAGCAGCCCCCTGGGGGGTAAAAGGGGGGAGCTGTTTTTT. Residues: CASSPLGGKRGELFF. The rearrangement links TRBV4-2 to TRBJ2-2, with a possible D match to TRBD2 (6 bases). This CDR3 is 15 amino acids long. The germline CDR1 and CDR2 sequences are LGHNA and YNFKEQ. Trimming pared 4 bases from V and 8 bases from J, leaving 17 bases between.

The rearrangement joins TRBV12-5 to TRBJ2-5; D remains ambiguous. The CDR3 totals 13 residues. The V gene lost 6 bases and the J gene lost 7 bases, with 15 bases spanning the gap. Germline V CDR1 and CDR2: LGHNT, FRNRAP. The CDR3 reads CASGMDGLGTQYF. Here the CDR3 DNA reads TGTGCTAGTGGAATGGATGGGCTGGGGACCCAGTACTTC.

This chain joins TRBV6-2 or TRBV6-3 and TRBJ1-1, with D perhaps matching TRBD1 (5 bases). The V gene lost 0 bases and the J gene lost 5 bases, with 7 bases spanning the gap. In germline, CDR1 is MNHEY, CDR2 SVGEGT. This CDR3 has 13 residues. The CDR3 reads CASSYSGGTEAFF. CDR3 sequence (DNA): TGTGCCAGCAGTTACTCTGGGGGAACTGAAGCTTTCTTT.

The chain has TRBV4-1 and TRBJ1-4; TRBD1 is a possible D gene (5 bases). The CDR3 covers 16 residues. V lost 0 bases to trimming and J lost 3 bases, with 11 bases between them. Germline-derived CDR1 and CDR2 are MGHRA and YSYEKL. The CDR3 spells CASSQEAGTSNEKLFF. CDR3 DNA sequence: TGCGCCAGCAGCCAAGAGGCCGGGACCTCTAATGAAAAACTGTTTTTT.

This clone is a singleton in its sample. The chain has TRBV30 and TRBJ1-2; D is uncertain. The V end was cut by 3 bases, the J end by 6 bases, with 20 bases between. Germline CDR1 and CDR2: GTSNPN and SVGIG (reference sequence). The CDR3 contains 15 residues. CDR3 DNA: TGTGCCTGGAGAGTTTGGGCGGGCGTGTCGGATGGCTACACCTTC. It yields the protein CAWRVWAGVSDGYTF. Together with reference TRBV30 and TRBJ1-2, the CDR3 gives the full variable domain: SQTIHQWPATLVQPVGSPLSLECTVEGTSNPNLYWYRQAAGRGLQLLFYSVGIGQISSEVPQNLSASRPQDRQFILSSKKLLLSDSGFYLCAWRVWAGVSDGYTFGSGTRLTVV.

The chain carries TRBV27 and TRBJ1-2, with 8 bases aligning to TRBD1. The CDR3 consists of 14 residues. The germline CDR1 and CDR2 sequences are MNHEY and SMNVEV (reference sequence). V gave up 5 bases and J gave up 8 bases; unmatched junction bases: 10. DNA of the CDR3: TGTGCCAGCAGTCGCTGGGACAGGCGAGACGGCTACACCTTC. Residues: CASSRWDRRDGYTF.

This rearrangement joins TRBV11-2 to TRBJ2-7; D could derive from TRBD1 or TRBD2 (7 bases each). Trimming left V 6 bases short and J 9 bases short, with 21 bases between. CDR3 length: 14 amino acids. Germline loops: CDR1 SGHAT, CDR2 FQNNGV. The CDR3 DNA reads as TGTGCCAGCAGAAGGAAGGCAGGGGGGGATCGGCAGTACTTC. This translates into CASRRKAGGDRQYF.

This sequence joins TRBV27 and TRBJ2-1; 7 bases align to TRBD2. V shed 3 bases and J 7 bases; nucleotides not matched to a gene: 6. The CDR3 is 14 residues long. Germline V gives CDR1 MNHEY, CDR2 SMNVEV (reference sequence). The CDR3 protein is CASSFGRGVNEQFF. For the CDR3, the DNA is TGTGCCAGCAGTTTTGGCCGGGGGGTAAATGAGCAGTTCTTC.

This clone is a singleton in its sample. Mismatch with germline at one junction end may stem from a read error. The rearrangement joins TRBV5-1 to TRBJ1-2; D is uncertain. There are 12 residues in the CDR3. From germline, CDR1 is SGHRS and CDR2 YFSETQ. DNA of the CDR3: TGCGCCAGCAGGTGGGATAACTATGACTACACCTTC. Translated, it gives CASRWDNYDYTF.

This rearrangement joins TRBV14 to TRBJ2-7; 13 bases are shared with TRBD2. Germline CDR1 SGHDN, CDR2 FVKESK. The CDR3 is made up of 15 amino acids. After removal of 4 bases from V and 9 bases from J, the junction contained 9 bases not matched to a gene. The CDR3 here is CASSPGLAGRWGQYF. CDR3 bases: TGTGCCAGCAGCCCGGGACTAGCGGGGCGCTGGGGGCAGTACTTC.

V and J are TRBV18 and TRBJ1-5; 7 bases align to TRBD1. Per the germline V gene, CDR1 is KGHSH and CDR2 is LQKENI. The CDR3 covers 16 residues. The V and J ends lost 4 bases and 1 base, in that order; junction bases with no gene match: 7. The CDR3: CASSRTSGGSNQPQHF. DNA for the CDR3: TGTGCCAGCTCACGGACATCAGGGGGAAGCAATCAGCCCCAGCATTTT. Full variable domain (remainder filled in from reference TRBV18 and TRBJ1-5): NAGVMQNPRHLVRRRGQEARLRCSPMKGHSHVYWYRQLPEEGLKFMVYLQKENIIDESGMPKERFSAEFPKEGPSILRIQQVVRGDSAAYFCASSRTSGGSNQPQHFGDGTRLSIL.

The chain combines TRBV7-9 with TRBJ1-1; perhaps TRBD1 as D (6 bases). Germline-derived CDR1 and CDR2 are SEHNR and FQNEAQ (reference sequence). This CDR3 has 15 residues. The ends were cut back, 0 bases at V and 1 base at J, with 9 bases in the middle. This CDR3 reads CASSLAGQPNTEAFF. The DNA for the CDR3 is TGTGCCAGCAGCTTAGCGGGACAACCGAACACTGAAGCTTTCTTT.

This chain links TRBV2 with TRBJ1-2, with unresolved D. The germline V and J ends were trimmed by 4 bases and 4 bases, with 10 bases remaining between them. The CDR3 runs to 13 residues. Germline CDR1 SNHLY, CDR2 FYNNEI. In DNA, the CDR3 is TGTGCCAGCAGTGTAGGTGAGGGCTATGGCTACACCTTC. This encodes CASSVGEGYGYTF.

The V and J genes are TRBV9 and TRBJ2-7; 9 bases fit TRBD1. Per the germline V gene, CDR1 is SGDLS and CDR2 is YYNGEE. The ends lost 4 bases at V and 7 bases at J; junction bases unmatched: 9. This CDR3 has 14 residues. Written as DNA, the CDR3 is TGTGCCAGCAGCCCTGGACAGGGGAGTTTGGAGCAGTACTTC. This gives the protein CASSPGQGSLEQYF. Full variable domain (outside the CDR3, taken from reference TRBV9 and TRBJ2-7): DSGVTQTPKHLITATGQRVTLRCSPRSGDLSVYWYQQSLDQGLQFLIQYYNGEERAKGNILERFSAQQFPDLHSELNLSSLELGDSALYFCASSPGQGSLEQYFGPGTRLTVT.

CDR3 sequence reads: CASSTGTGANEKLFF. CDR3 in DNA: TGCGCCAGCAGCACGGGGACAGGAGCTAATGAAAAACTGTTTTTT. This chain uses TRBV5-1 with TRBJ1-4, with 8 bases matching TRBD1. J lost 3 bases, V lost 4 bases, and 5 bases had no gene match. CDR1 and CDR2 from the germline V gene are SGHRS and YFSETQ. The CDR3 sequence is 15 residues long.

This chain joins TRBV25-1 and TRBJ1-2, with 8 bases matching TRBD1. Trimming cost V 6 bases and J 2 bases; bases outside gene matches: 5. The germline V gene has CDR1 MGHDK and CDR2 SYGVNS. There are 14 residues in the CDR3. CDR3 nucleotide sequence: TGTGCCAGCAGAGGACAGGGACAGAACTATGGCTACACCTTC. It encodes CASRGQGQNYGYTF.

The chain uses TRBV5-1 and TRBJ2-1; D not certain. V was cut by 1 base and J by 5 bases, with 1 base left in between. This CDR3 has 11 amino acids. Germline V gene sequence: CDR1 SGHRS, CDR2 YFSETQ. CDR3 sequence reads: CASSLNNEQFF. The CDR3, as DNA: TGCGCCAGCAGCTTGAACAATGAGCAGTTCTTC.

This chain's CDR3 is CASRGGDATNEKLFF. In DNA form, the CDR3 reads TGTGCCAGCCGGGGGGGAGATGCAACTAATGAAAAACTGTTTTTT. V usage is TRBV19 and J usage is TRBJ1-4, with D possibly matching TRBD1 (5 bases). This CDR3 has 15 residues. With 9 bases removed from V and 0 bases from J, the gap between germline ends came to 14 bases. Germline-derived CDR1 and CDR2 are LNHDA and SQIVND (reference sequence).